What follows are 26 T cell receptor beta chains derived from one specimen sequenced in a study of T cell repertoires in cytomegalovirus infection. TCRdb ran MiXCR on the reads and lists one entry per CDR3 protein. The sample has 480,000 or so distinct CDR3 sequences; over 9% are singletons. Sequencing was performed on PBMCs. These receptors all stem from a human donor in good health (CMV status not recorded). Some clones in this sample may be carry-over from other donors' samples.

The chain joins TRBV5-1 to TRBJ1-2, with D tentatively TRBD1 (6 bases). Per the germline V gene, CDR1 is SGHRS and CDR2 is YFSETQ. Trimming left V 3 bases short and J 8 bases short, with 17 bases between. This CDR3 spans 14 amino acids. The CDR3 reads CASSSAAGGGGYTF. CDR3 nucleotide sequence: TGCGCCAGCAGCTCGGCCGCGGGGGGCGGCGGCTACACCTTC.

On this clonotype: A much more abundant neighbour one base away suggests this may be a read error. This sequence joins TRBV19 and TRBJ2-7; TRBD1 might be the D (6 bases). V dropped 8 bases and J dropped 4 bases, with 9 bases sitting between them. The CDR3 contains 11 residues. Looked up from germline, CDR1 is LNHDA and CDR2 is SQIVND (reference sequence). CDR3 in amino acids: CASEDRYEQYF. The DNA of the CDR3 is TGTGCCAGTGAGGACAGATACGAGCAGTACTTC.

The table lists this clonotype with many counts. The chain carries TRBV7-3 and TRBJ2-1; 9 bases match TRBD2. The CDR3 length is 14 residues. V lost 7 bases, J lost 9 bases, and 10 bases stayed unmatched. Germline loops: CDR1 SGHTA, CDR2 FQGTGA. The CDR3 spells CASKSGGGASEQFF. CDR3 nucleotide sequence: TGTGCCAGCAAGTCCGGCGGGGGGGCCTCTGAGCAGTTCTTC. The entire variable domain, with the rest obtained from reference TRBV7-3 and TRBJ2-1, is as follows: GAGVSQTPSNKVTEKGKYVELRCDPISGHTALYWYRQSLGQGPEFLIYFQGTGAADDSGLPNDRFFAVRPEGSVSTLKIQRTERGDSAVYLCASKSGGGASEQFFGPGTRLTVL.

The CDR3 DNA follows: TGCAGCGGAGGGAGACAAGAGACCCAGTACTTC. It specifies CSGGRQETQYF. The gene calls are TRBV29-1 and TRBJ2-5; tentatively, D is TRBD2 (5 bases). This CDR3 region has 11 residues. In germline, CDR1 is SQVTM, CDR2 ANQGSEA. V dropped 7 bases and J dropped 2 bases, with 8 bases sitting between them.

This clonotype appeared many times. The V and J genes are TRBV7-8 and TRBJ2-7; TRBD1 matches at 9 bases. Germline values: CDR1 SGHVS, CDR2 FQNEAQ. J lost 4 bases, V lost 5 bases, and 12 bases had no gene match. The CDR3 totals 16 residues. CDR3: CASSLFGTGTGYEQYF. The CDR3 nucleotides are TGTGCCAGCAGCCTCTTCGGGACAGGGACGGGGTACGAGCAGTACTTC. Combining the CDR3 with reference TRBV7-8 and TRBJ2-7 gives the whole variable domain GAGVSQSPRYKVAKRGQDVALRCDPISGHVSLFWYQQALGQGPEFLTYFQNEAQLDKSGLPSDRFFAERPEGSVSTLKIQRTQQEDSAVYLCASSLFGTGTGYEQYFGPGTRLTVT.

The rearrangement uses TRBV20-1 and TRBJ2-7, with 12 nucleotides matching TRBD2. Germline assignment: CDR1 DFQATT and CDR2 SNEGSKA (reference sequence). J was trimmed by 3 bases and V by 3 bases; bases with no gene match: 3. The CDR3 consists of 14 residues. In nucleotides, the CDR3 is TGCAGTGCTAGGGGACTAGCGGGTTACTACGAGCAGTACTTC. This sequence encodes CSARGLAGYYEQYF.

This chain connects TRBV3-1 to TRBJ2-3; D is ambiguous. Trimming took off 1 base at V and 1 base at J, with 12 bases between the two ends. The CDR3 is 16 amino acids. The germline gives CDR1 LGHDT, CDR2 YNNKEL (reference sequence). In DNA form, the CDR3 reads TGTGCCAGCAGCCAAGTTTTGCGAGCTGGCACAGATACGCAGTATTTT. Translated: CASSQVLRAGTDTQYF.

This clonotype was counted at least ten times. The V gene is TRBV7-9, the J gene TRBJ2-3, with 7 bases matching TRBD2. The V gene end was trimmed by 2 bases and the J gene end by 4 bases; junction bases not matched to a gene: 15. Germline V gene sequence: CDR1 SEHNR, CDR2 FQNEAQ (reference sequence). The CDR3 length is 18 residues. CDR3 amino acids: CASSLREPVAGDPDTQYF. CDR3 DNA sequence: TGTGCCAGCAGCTTACGGGAACCGGTGGCGGGAGATCCAGATACGCAGTATTTT.

This clonotype was counted only a few times. The chain recombines TRBV6-4 with TRBJ2-5, with D perhaps TRBD1 (5 bases). Germline lookup yields CDR1 MRHNA and CDR2 SNTAGT. CDR3 length: 19 residues. V gave up 7 bases and J gave up 3 bases, with 30 bases separating them. The CDR3 DNA sequence: TGTGCCAGCATCAAAAGGAAACAGGCCCATGGCCTCTTTAAAGAGACCCAGTACTTC. Its protein product is CASIKRKQAHGLFKETQYF.

The chain has TRBV20-1 and TRBJ1-5; 7 bases are shared with TRBD1. This CDR3 has 14 residues. V gave up 6 bases and J gave up 3 bases; unmatched junction bases: 8. Per the germline V gene, CDR1 is DFQATT and CDR2 is SNEGSKA (reference sequence). DNA of the CDR3: TGCAGTGCCCCGTTGACAGGGAACAATCAGCCCCAGCATTTT. Its translation is CSAPLTGNNQPQHF.

Many counts were recorded for this clonotype. This chain connects TRBV12-3 or TRBV12-4 to TRBJ1-2; TRBD1 might be the D (6 bases). With 5 bases removed from V and 4 bases from J, the gap between germline ends came to 11 bases. The CDR3 has 13 residues. The CDR3 region is CASSVGQTYGYTF. CDR3 DNA: TGTGCCAGCAGTGTTGGACAGACCTATGGCTACACCTTC.

This clonotype was seen repeatedly, ten times or more. The chain couples TRBV11-2 to TRBJ1-3, with TRBD1 matching 7 bases. This CDR3 spans 15 amino acids. J gave up 4 bases and V 5 bases, and 8 bases lay outside the gene matches. CDR1 is SGHAT, CDR2 FQNNGV, per germline. This chain's CDR3 is CASSIGTASGNTIYF. CDR3 coding DNA: TGTGCCAGCAGCATCGGGACAGCGTCGGGAAACACCATATATTTT.

This clonotype was seen only a few times. The rearrangement uses TRBV13 and TRBJ2-3; tentative D call: TRBD1 (6 bases). The CDR3 is 13 residues long. The germline gives CDR1 PRHDT, CDR2 FYEKMQ (reference sequence). V lost 2 bases and J lost 7, with 10 bases in between. CDR3: CASSLRGTNTQYF. CDR3 DNA: TGTGCCAGCAGCTTAAGGGGGACGAATACGCAGTATTTT. Supplemented by reference TRBV13 and TRBJ2-3, the full variable domain reads AAGVIQSPRHLIKEKRETATLKCYPIPRHDTVYWYQQGPGQDPQFLISFYEKMQSDKGSIPDRFSAQQFSDYHSELNMSSLELGDSALYFCASSLRGTNTQYFGPGTRLTVL.

There are many counts of this clonotype. J is TRBJ2-7 and V is TRBV19; a weak D match, TRBD1 (6 bases). Trimming stripped 6 bases from V and 1 base from J, with 13 bases between. CDR1 LNHDA and CDR2 SQIVND come from the germline V gene (reference sequence). CDR3 size: 14 residues. Here the CDR3 DNA reads TGTGCCAGTAGAGCACAGGGAAAATCCTACGAGCAGTACTTC. It encodes CASRAQGKSYEQYF.

Ten or more counts support this clonotype. The chain carries TRBV4-1 and TRBJ1-5, with a weak D call TRBD1 (6 bases). Trimming left V 1 base short and J 9 bases short, with 19 bases between. Germline values: CDR1 MGHRA, CDR2 YSYEKL. The CDR3 contains 16 residues. CDR3 bases: TGCGCCAGCAGCCAAGTTAACACAGGGACCTTGGGGCCCCAGCATTTT. It is translated as CASSQVNTGTLGPQHF.

In its sample, this clonotype was seen many times. The rearrangement uses TRBV7-3 and TRBJ2-2, with 8 bases matching TRBD1. Germline CDR1 is SGHTA and CDR2 is FQGTGA. J gave up 6 bases and V 2 bases, and 5 bases lay outside the gene matches. CDR3 length equals 15 residues. The CDR3 DNA is TGTGCCAGCAGCTTACCGGGGACAGGTGCCGGGGAGCTGTTTTTT. It yields the protein CASSLPGTGAGELFF. The variable domain in full, completed from reference TRBV7-3 and TRBJ2-2, reads GAGVSQTPSNKVTEKGKYVELRCDPISGHTALYWYRQSLGQGPEFLIYFQGTGAADDSGLPNDRFFAVRPEGSVSTLKIQRTERGDSAVYLCASSLPGTGAGELFFGEGSRLTVL.

This clonotype was picked up many times. The rearrangement uses TRBV7-2 and TRBJ2-1; 15 bases align to TRBD2. Germline-derived CDR1 and CDR2 are SGHTA and FQGNSA. There are 18 residues in the CDR3. V was clipped by 7 bases and J by 7 bases; unmatched bases: 14. DNA of the CDR3: TGTGCCAGCACCATAAGCGGACTAGCGGGAGGGAGGAGGAATGAGCAGTTCTTC. Protein: CASTISGLAGGRRNEQFF.

There are many counts of this clonotype. This chain joins TRBV6-5 and TRBJ1-1; 10 nucleotides match TRBD1. J was trimmed by 5 bases and V by 6 bases; bases with no gene match: 9. Germline CDR1 MNHEY, CDR2 SVGAGI. The CDR3 is 15 amino acids. CDR3 nucleotides: TGTGCCAGCAGGTCTGAGGGACAGGGGAGAACTGAAGCTTTCTTT. This encodes CASRSEGQGRTEAFF.

This clonotype was observed at least ten times. The chain couples TRBV7-3 to TRBJ2-1; 7 nucleotides agree with TRBD1. The V segment lost 6 bases and the J segment 7 bases; nucleotides outside the gene matches: 3. CDR3 length: 12 residues. CDR1 SGHTA and CDR2 FQGTGA come from the germline V gene. The chain's CDR3 is CASRDRINEQFF. In DNA, the CDR3 is TGTGCCAGCAGGGACAGGATTAATGAGCAGTTCTTC.

This clonotype was counted ten times or more. The V call is TRBV29-1, the J call TRBJ2-6; 7 bases agree with TRBD2. Germline trimming cut 0 bases from V and 0 bases from J; bases unmatched to any gene: 14. Germline-derived CDR1 and CDR2 are SQVTM and ANQGSEA. The CDR3 spans 20 residues. In nucleotides, the CDR3 is TGCAGCGTTGAAGACGGGCCCGACGGGGGGATTCTCTCTGGGGCCAACGTCCTGACTTTC. Encoded protein: CSVEDGPDGGILSGANVLTF.

V and J are TRBV20-1 and TRBJ1-1; D uncertain. V was shortened by 6 bases and J by 0 bases, with 11 bases between the two germline ends. This CDR3 region has 13 residues. Germline CDR1 and CDR2: DFQATT and SNEGSKA (reference sequence). The CDR3 sequence is CSAADPMNTEAFF. CDR3 nucleotides: TGCAGTGCGGCGGACCCCATGAACACTGAAGCTTTCTTT.

Ten or more counts support this clonotype. The gene calls are TRBV28 and TRBJ2-1; TRBD2 aligns across 7 bases. The CDR3 contains 14 residues. In germline, CDR1 is MDHEN, CDR2 SYDVKM. V was clipped by 5 bases and J by 6 bases; unmatched bases: 7. In nucleotides, the CDR3 is TGTGCCAGCAGTCAGGGAGGGAGTATCAATGAGCAGTTCTTC. The encoded protein is CASSQGGSINEQFF.

This clonotype was counted a single time. V is TRBV3-1 and J is TRBJ2-1; 9 bases align to TRBD2. Germline trimming cut 0 bases from V and 3 bases from J; bases unmatched to any gene: 6. The CDR3 is 17 amino acids. CDR1 is LGHDT, CDR2 YNNKEL, per germline (reference sequence). The chain's CDR3 is CASSQDSRAGGYNEQFF. The CDR3 nucleotides are TGTGCCAGCAGCCAAGATTCTCGAGCGGGAGGCTACAATGAGCAGTTCTTC.

This clonotype was picked up many times. The chain couples TRBV7-9 to TRBJ2-1; D gene ambiguous. V was cut by 3 bases and J by 0 bases, with 6 bases left in between. CDR3 length: 14 amino acids. CDR1 and CDR2 from the germline V gene are SEHNR and FQNEAQ (reference sequence). CDR3 nucleotides: TGTGCCAGCAGCTTTATTTACTCCTACAATGAGCAGTTCTTC. Its translation: CASSFIYSYNEQFF.

CDR3 protein: CASIAKTFNQPQHF. CDR3 nucleotide sequence: TGTGCCAGCATAGCCAAGACTTTCAATCAGCCCCAGCATTTT. V is TRBV28 and J is TRBJ1-5; no clear D gene. The germline V gene encodes CDR1 MDHEN and CDR2 SYDVKM. The CDR3 has 14 residues. Trimming removed 7 bases from V and 3 bases from J, with 13 bases in between.

This clonotype came up many times. V is TRBV28 and J is TRBJ2-7; perhaps TRBD1 as D (5 bases). Trimming took off 6 bases at V and 7 bases at J, with 19 bases between the two ends. This CDR3 region has 14 residues. Germline CDR1 reads MDHEN; CDR2 reads SYDVKM. CDR3 in amino acids: CASRDPGSTGEQYF. Written as DNA, the CDR3 is TGTGCCAGCAGGGATCCAGGGTCCACCGGGGAGCAGTACTTC.